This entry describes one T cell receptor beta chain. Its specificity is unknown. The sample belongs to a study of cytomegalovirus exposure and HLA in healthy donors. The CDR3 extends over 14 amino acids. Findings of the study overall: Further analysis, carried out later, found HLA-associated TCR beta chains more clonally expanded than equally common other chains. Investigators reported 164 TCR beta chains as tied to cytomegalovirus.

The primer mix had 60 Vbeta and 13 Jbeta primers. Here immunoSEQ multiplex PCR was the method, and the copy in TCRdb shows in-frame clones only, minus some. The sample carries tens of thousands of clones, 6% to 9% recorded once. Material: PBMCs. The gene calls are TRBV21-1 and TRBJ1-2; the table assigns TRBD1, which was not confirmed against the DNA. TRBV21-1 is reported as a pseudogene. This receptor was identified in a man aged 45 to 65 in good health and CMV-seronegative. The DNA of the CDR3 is TGTGCCAGCAGCATAACAAGGACAGGGGGAGGCTACACCTTC. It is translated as CASSITRTGGGYTF.